The text below deals with one TCR beta chain. The antigen remains unidentified. The data belong to a study of identical twins. Study-level findings and limits: Twin-shared out-of-frame alpha sequences were enriched for low generation probability. In drawing conclusions, the study used cross-sectional statistical analysis and did not follow the same donors. Among monozygotic twins, out-of-frame TCR alpha sharing exceeded what models predicted.

Germline CDR1 reads MNHNS; CDR2 reads SASEGT. V was pared by 8 bases and J by 0 bases, with 7 bases of the junction left unmatched. The CDR3 contains 15 residues. TCRdb reanalysed the 5' RACE reads using MiXCR and keeps one entry per CDR3 protein. The sample records 1.5 million to 2 million distinct CDR3 sequences, less than 35% being singletons. This TCR derives from a newborn girl in good health. The sample taken for sequencing was cord blood. The genes are TRBV6-1 and TRBJ1-5; 7 bases agree with TRBD1. CDR3 residues: CASLTGYYSNQPQHF. DNA of the CDR3: TGTGCCAGCCTGACAGGGTATTATAGCAATCAGCCCCAGCATTTT.